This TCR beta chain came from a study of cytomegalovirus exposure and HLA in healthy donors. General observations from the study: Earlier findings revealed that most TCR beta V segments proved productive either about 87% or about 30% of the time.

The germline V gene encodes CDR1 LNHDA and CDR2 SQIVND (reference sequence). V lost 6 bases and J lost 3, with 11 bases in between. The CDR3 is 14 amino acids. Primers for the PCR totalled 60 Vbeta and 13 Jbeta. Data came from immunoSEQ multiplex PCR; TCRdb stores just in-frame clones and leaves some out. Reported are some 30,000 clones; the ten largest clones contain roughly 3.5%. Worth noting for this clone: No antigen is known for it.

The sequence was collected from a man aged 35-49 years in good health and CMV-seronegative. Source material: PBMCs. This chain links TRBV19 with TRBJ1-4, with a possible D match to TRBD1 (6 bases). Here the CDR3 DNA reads TGTGCCAGTAGCGGCAGGGGATCTAATGAAAAACTGTTTTTT. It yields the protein CASSGRGSNEKLFF.